Shown below are 15 T cell receptor beta chains from a single sample sequenced in a study of cytomegalovirus exposure and HLA in healthy donors. Sequencing used immunoSEQ multiplex PCR; TCRdb keeps in-frame clones, though not all of them. The data contain about 130,000 clones, roughly nine tenths of them singletons. Sequenced: PBMCs. The receptors shown here come from a woman between 18 and 29 years old in good health and CMV-seronegative.

This clone appeared a single time. The rearrangement joins TRBV25-1 to TRBJ2-7, with 8 bases matching TRBD1. Germline V lookup: CDR1 MGHDK, CDR2 SYGVNS. V gave up 4 bases and J gave up 6 bases; unmatched junction bases: 5. The CDR3 sequence is 13 residues long. The CDR3 is CASSVQGAAEQYF. The CDR3 region has the DNA TGTGCCAGCAGTGTTCAGGGGGCGGCCGAGCAGTACTTC.

The gene calls are TRBV5-1 and TRBJ2-7; D may be TRBD2 (6 bases). Germline CDR1 is SGHRS and CDR2 is YFSETQ. Trimming took off 0 bases at V and 1 base at J, with 23 bases between the two ends. The CDR3 contains 19 residues. CDR3 in DNA: TGCGCCAGCAGCTTGGCTTGGCGCCGATTTGCGGGGCTTTCCTACGAGCAGTACTTC. This gives the protein CASSLAWRRFAGLSYEQYF.

This clone has just a few counts. The gene calls are TRBV6-6 and TRBJ1-6; perhaps TRBD1 as D (5 bases). CDR1 and CDR2 from the germline V gene are MNHNY and SVGAGI (reference sequence). This CDR3 spans 16 amino acids. V was cut by 5 bases and J by 8 bases, with 19 bases left in between. The CDR3 sequence is CASSHRDQWGDSPLHF. In nucleotides, the CDR3 is TGTGCCAGCAGTCACCGGGACCAATGGGGGGATTCACCCCTCCACTTT.

This clone was detected only once. The CDR3 here is CASSLEAGGYNEQFF. The CDR3 DNA follows: TGCGCCAGCAGCTTGGAGGCGGGCGGGTACAATGAGCAGTTCTTC. The V call is TRBV5-1, the J call TRBJ2-1; TRBD2 is a possible D gene (5 bases). CDR3 size: 15 residues. V lost 0 bases and J lost 4, with 11 bases in between. Germline CDR1 and CDR2: SGHRS and YFSETQ.

CDR3 sequence: CASSEQGAHGNTIYF. CDR3 sequence (DNA): TGTGCCAGCTCAGAACAGGGGGCACATGGAAACACCATATATTTT. V is TRBV18 and J is TRBJ1-3, with 9 positions matching TRBD1. CDR1 and CDR2 from the germline V gene are KGHSH and LQKENI. V was pared by 5 bases and J by 3 bases, with 5 bases of the junction left unmatched. The length of the CDR3 is 15 residues. Together with reference TRBV18 and TRBJ1-3, the CDR3 gives the full variable domain: NAGVMQNPRHLVRRRGQEARLRCSPMKGHSHVYWYRQLPEEGLKFMVYLQKENIIDESGMPKERFSAEFPKEGPSILRIQQVVRGDSAAYFCASSEQGAHGNTIYFGEGSWLTVV.

V and J are TRBV7-9 and TRBJ1-1, with D hard to call. Trimming pared 7 bases from V and 3 bases from J, leaving 6 bases between. CDR1 SEHNR and CDR2 FQNEAQ come from the germline V gene (reference sequence). The CDR3 extends over 11 amino acids. The CDR3 DNA reads TGTGCCAGCATTCGGGACACTGAAGCTTTCTTT. Amino acid sequence: CASIRDTEAFF. Full variable domain (outside the CDR3, taken from reference TRBV7-9 and TRBJ1-1): DTGVSQNPRHKITKRGQNVTFRCDPISEHNRLYWYRQTLGQGPEFLTYFQNEAQLEKSRLLSDRFSAERPKGSFSTLEIQRTEQGDSAMYLCASIRDTEAFFGQGTRLTVV.

The chain couples TRBV5-1 to TRBJ1-6, with unresolved D. This CDR3 spans 15 amino acids. Trimming cost V 4 bases and J 1 base, with 9 bases left between them. In germline, CDR1 is SGHRS, CDR2 YFSETQ. CDR3 in DNA: TGCGCCAGCAGCCCTGCCAGGTCCTATAATTCACCCCTCCACTTT. Translation gives CASSPARSYNSPLHF.

The V and J genes are TRBV10-3 and TRBJ1-3, with unresolved D. V dropped 0 bases and J dropped 10 bases, with 16 bases sitting between them. The germline CDR1 and CDR2 sequences are ENHRY and SYGVKD. There are 15 residues in the CDR3. DNA of the CDR3: TGTGCCATCAGTGAGTCGACCCACGGCGGGCGGACCATATATTTT. The encoded protein is CAISESTHGGRTIYF.

V is TRBV19 and J is TRBJ1-2; 8 bases line up with TRBD1. This CDR3 has 14 amino acids. Germline V lookup: CDR1 LNHDA, CDR2 SQIVND (reference sequence). Trimming at V came to 4 bases and at J to 6 bases, leaving 7 bases not matched to a gene. CDR3 coding DNA: TGTGCCAGTAGTAGGTACAGGGGGGAAAATGGCTACACCTTC. This codes for CASSRYRGENGYTF.

This chain joins TRBV7-9 and TRBJ2-5; weak D call: TRBD1 (6 bases). The CDR3 covers 14 residues. The germline gives CDR1 SEHNR, CDR2 FQNEAQ (reference sequence). Trimming left V 5 bases short and J 1 base short, with 11 bases between. The CDR3 here is CASSPGQIQETQYF. The DNA for the CDR3 is TGTGCCAGCAGCCCTGGACAGATCCAAGAGACCCAGTACTTC.

The genes are TRBV19 and TRBJ1-1; D is possibly TRBD1 (5 bases). The V end was cut by 7 bases, the J end by 4 bases, with 16 bases between. Per germline, CDR1 LNHDA and CDR2 SQIVND (reference sequence). The CDR3 totals 14 residues. CDR3 DNA: TGTGCCAGTACCACCGGGGGGGGTGGCACTGAAGCTTTCTTT. Translated, it gives CASTTGGGGTEAFF.

The J gene is TRBJ2-3, the V gene TRBV5-6; 9 bases match TRBD2. CDR1 and CDR2 from the germline V gene are SGHDT and YYEEEE. The V gene end was trimmed by 5 bases and the J gene end by 1 base; junction bases not matched to a gene: 5. CDR3 length: 15 amino acids. CDR3 protein: CASSSVAGGTDTQYF. The CDR3 region has the DNA TGTGCCAGCAGTTCAGTAGCGGGGGGCACAGATACGCAGTATTTT.

In its sample, this clone was seen once. V gene TRBV6-1 combines with J gene TRBJ2-1, with D possibly being TRBD2 (6 bases). The CDR3 contains 14 residues. The V gene lost 10 bases and the J gene lost 9 bases, with 22 bases spanning the gap. CDR1 and CDR2 (germline): MNHNS, SASEGT. This chain's CDR3 is CAIGGFSLHSEQFF. The CDR3 nucleotides read TGTGCCATAGGAGGGTTCTCCTTACATAGTGAGCAGTTCTTC.

CDR3 nucleotides: TGTGCCAGCAGCTCCCTAGCGGGGGAGCAAGAGACCCAGTACTTC. Protein: CASSSLAGEQETQYF. This chain links TRBV5-4 with TRBJ2-5, with 10 positions matching TRBD2. Trimming at V came to 3 bases and at J to 2 bases, leaving 4 bases not matched to a gene. Germline V gene sequence: CDR1 SGHNT, CDR2 YYREEE (reference sequence). The CDR3 has 15 residues.

The chain couples TRBV7-6 to TRBJ1-1; tentatively, D is TRBD1 (5 bases). The V gene lost 0 bases and the J gene lost 3 bases, with 14 bases spanning the gap. The germline V gene encodes CDR1 SGHVS and CDR2 FNYEAQ. This CDR3 is 16 amino acids long. This CDR3 reads CASSLAIQGPYTEAFF. In nucleotides, the CDR3 is TGTGCCAGCAGCTTAGCTATCCAGGGTCCCTACACTGAAGCTTTCTTT.